This T cell receptor (beta chain) appears in the sequencing data of a study of CD4 T cells in relation to SARS-CoV-2 and coronaviruses. The study's findings and limits: Samples before the pandemic and after infection were not matched within any donor. Crossreactivity was assessed only for spike protein, not other viral proteins.

Uncultured naive and memory CD4+ T cells supplied DNA for deep TCR-beta sequencing. Here immunoSEQ multiplex PCR was the method, and the copy in TCRdb shows in-frame clones only, minus some. The sample consists of approximately 59,000 clones, more than 75% of them appearing once. The unexposed donors gave CD4+ T cells in about 2011-2019, prior to COVID-19. Cryopreserved PBMCs were CD4-enriched, then split into naive and memory cells. This clone was counted once. Its antigen is currently unknown. The germline V and J ends were trimmed by 5 bases and 4 bases, with 11 bases remaining between them. From germline, CDR1 is SGHAT and CDR2 FQNNGV. The CDR3 is 14 amino acids.

This rearrangement joins TRBV11-2 to TRBJ2-2; D might be TRBD1 (5 bases). Sequenced: memory CD4+ T cells from PBMCs. The sequence was obtained from a human donor in good health. Here the CDR3 DNA reads TGTGCCAGCAGCCCGGCAGGGCCCACCGGGGAGCTGTTTTTT. Protein sequence: CASSPAGPTGELFF.